This TCR beta chain was documented in a study of OX40 agonist ivuxolimab in advanced cancers. Turning to the study itself: Given to patients was ivuxolimab, an agonistic anti-OX40 (CD134) antibody. Among those enrolled, mean age was 60 years (range 23 to 79) and approximately 83% were male.

Profiling relied on immunoSEQ multiplex PCR, and the TCRdb table lists in-frame clones only, not all of them. The table records 70,000 to 95,000 clones, roughly 90% of them present only once. This CDR3 spans 18 amino acids. J was trimmed by 3 bases and V by 0 bases; bases with no gene match: 8. Germline CDR1 reads SEHNR; CDR2 reads FQNEAQ (reference sequence). This sample comprised CD4+ or CD8+ T cells sorted from blood, obtained in a trial of the OX40 agonist ivuxolimab. This chain joins TRBV7-9 and TRBJ2-1, with 10 bases that match TRBD2. The clonotype was recovered from an adult with an advanced solid tumor such as melanoma, head and neck, liver or kidney cancer. CDR3 sequence: CASSLARASGSIYNEQFF. The CDR3 coding sequence is TGTGCCAGCAGCTTAGCGAGGGCTAGCGGGAGTATCTACAATGAGCAGTTCTTC.